Described below is a single T cell receptor (beta chain) sequence and its context. As yet, its antigen is unknown. The trim removed 5 bases at V and 5 bases at J, leaving 8 bases unmatched. The CDR3 consists of 14 residues. Germline V gives CDR1 MDHEN, CDR2 SYDVKM. Sequenced with the Oncomine TCR Beta short-read assay was DNA taken from cultured CD4+ T cells. TCRdb itself ran the PCR reads through MiXCR, one entry per CDR3 protein. Of about 5,000 distinct CDR3 sequences listed, roughly 60% are singletons. This specimen comes from a study of vaccination and CD4 T cells after COVID-19. Specified treatment: roughly ten-day PBMC culture with coronavirus spike peptide pools or control peptides (ViraFEST assay). Per-well cultures of two million PBMCs received roughly 9.9 IU/ml IL-2 and about 10 ug/ml peptide pools. Culture proceeded for around 9 days, and CD4+ T cells were then isolated by negative selection.

V and J are TRBV28 and TRBJ2-5, with 7 bases aligning to TRBD2. Specimen: CD4+ T cells from blood, cultured in vitro. The receptor was isolated from a human donor who had recovered from COVID-19. The CDR3 bases are TGTGCCAGCAGTACCCCGGCCGGGGGGGAGACCCAGTACTTC. It specifies CASSTPAGGETQYF.